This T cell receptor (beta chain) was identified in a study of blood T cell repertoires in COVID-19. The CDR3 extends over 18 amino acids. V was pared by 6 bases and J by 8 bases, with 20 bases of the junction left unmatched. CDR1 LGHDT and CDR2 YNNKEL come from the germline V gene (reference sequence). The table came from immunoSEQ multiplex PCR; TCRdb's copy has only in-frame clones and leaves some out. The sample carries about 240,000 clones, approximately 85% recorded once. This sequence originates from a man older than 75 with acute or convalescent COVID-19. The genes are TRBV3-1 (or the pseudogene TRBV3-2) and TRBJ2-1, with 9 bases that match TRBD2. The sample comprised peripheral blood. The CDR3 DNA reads TGTGCCAGCAGAGCCAGCTCGTGGGCTAGCGGGATCCAGGATGAGCAGTTCTTC. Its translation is CASRASSWASGIQDEQFF.